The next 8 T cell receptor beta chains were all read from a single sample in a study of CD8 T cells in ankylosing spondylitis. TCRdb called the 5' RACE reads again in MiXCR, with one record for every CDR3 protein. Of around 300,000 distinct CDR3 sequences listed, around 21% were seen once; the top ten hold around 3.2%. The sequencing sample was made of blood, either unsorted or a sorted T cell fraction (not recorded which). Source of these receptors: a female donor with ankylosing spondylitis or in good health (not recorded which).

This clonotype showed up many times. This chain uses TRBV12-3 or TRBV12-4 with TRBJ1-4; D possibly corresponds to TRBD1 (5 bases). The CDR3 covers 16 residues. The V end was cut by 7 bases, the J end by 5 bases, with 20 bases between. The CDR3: CASTESVGHTNEKLFF. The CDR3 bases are TGTGCCAGCACCGAAAGCGTTGGACACACAAATGAAAAACTGTTTTTT.

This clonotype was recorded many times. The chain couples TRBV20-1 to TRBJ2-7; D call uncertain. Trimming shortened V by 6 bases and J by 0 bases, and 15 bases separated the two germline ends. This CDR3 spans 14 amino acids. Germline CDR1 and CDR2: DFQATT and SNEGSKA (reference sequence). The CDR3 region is CSAPESPSSYEQYF. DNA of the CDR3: TGCAGTGCGCCAGAATCCCCGAGCTCCTACGAGCAGTACTTC.

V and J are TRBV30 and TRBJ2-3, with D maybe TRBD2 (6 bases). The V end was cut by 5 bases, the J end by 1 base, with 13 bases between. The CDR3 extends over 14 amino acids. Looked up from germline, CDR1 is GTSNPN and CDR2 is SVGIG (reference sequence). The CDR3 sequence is CAWVGGLGTDTQYF. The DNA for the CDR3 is TGTGCCTGGGTGGGGGGTTTAGGCACAGATACGCAGTATTTT.

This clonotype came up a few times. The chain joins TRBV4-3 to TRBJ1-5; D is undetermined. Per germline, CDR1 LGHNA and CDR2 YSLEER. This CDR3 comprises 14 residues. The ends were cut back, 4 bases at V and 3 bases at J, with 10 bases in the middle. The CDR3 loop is CASSRERINQPQHF. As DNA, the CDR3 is TGCGCCAGCAGCCGCGAACGGATCAATCAGCCCCAGCATTTT.

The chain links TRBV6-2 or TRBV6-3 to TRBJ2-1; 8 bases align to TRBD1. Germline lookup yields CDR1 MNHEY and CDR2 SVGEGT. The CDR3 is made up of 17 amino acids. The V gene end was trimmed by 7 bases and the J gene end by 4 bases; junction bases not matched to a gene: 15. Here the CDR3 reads CASKVGQGVNGYNEQFF. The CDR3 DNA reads TGTGCCAGCAAAGTTGGACAGGGCGTGAATGGGTACAATGAGCAGTTCTTC.

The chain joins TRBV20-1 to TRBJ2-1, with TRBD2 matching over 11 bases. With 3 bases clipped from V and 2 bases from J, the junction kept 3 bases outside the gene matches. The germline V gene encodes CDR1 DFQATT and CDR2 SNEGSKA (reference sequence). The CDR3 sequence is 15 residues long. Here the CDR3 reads CSARGGLAAYNEQFF. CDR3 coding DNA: TGCAGTGCTAGGGGGGGACTAGCGGCCTACAATGAGCAGTTCTTC.

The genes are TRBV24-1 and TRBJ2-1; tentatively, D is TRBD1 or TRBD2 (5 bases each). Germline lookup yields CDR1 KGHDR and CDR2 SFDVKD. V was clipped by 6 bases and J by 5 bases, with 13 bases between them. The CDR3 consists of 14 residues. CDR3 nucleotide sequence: TGTGCCACCAGTCCAAGCCGGGGACACAATGAGCAGTTCTTC. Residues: CATSPSRGHNEQFF.

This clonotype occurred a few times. Here the CDR3 reads CSAPSGGSLHEQYF. CDR3 coding DNA: TGCAGTGCTCCCTCGGGCGGGAGTCTCCACGAGCAGTACTTC. This rearrangement joins TRBV20-1 to TRBJ2-7, with 7 bases aligning to TRBD2. The CDR3 has 14 residues. The V gene end was trimmed by 5 bases and the J gene end by 5 bases; junction bases not matched to a gene: 12. CDR1 and CDR2 from the germline V gene are DFQATT and SNEGSKA (reference sequence).